This entry lists 27 T cell receptor beta chains sequenced from one sample in a study of tumor and adjacent non-tumor tissue in lung cancer. No cell sorting was done before RNA was extracted from the tissue. More than 3 cm separated this lung sample from the edge of the tumor. The library came from three nested PCR rounds adapted from ARM-PCR protocols. TCRdb independently ran MiXCR on the multiplex PCR reads; one entry per CDR3 protein. The sample yields 100,000 or so distinct CDR3 sequences, about 62% seen once. Sequencing was done on a sample of distant non-tumor lung tissue. These receptors came from a man under 40 with non-small cell lung cancer.

As regards this clonotype: Mismatch with germline at one junction end may stem from a read error. The chain has TRBV11-3 and TRBJ2-7; TRBD1 is a possible D gene (5 bases). The CDR3 has 10 residues. Germline assignment: CDR1 SGHNT and CDR2 YENEEA. CDR3 in amino acids: CASSQTEKYF. The CDR3, as DNA: TGTGCTAGCAGCCAGACAGAGAAGTACTTC.

This clonotype was found many times. This chain connects TRBV10-1 to TRBJ2-2; D unresolved. Trimming took off 0 bases at V and 6 bases at J, with 8 bases between the two ends. Germline loops: CDR1 WNHNN, CDR2 SYGVQD (reference sequence). This CDR3 has 14 residues. CDR3 bases: TGCGCCAGCAGTGAGTCGTACTTGTCCGGGGAGCTGTTTTTT. Protein product: CASSESYLSGELFF.

As concerns this clonotype: The junction and the germline gene differ at one end; a read error may be behind it. This chain connects TRBV6-5 to TRBJ2-7; 9 nucleotides line up with TRBD1. The CDR3 is made up of 15 amino acids. Germline loops: CDR1 MNHEY, CDR2 SVGAGI. The DNA of the CDR3 is TGTGCCAGCAGTCGAGTACAGGGGGCCTCCTACGAGCGGTACTTC. Translation gives CASSRVQGASYERYF.

Concerning this clonotype itself: It may be a read error: a sequence one base away is much more abundant. The chain recombines TRBV28 with TRBJ1-6, with D possibly TRBD1 on 5 matching bases. Germline V gene lookup returns CDR1 MDHEN and CDR2 SYDVKM. The V and J ends lost 5 bases and 4 bases respectively, with 15 bases between them. This CDR3 comprises 16 residues. CDR3 protein: CASSPRTREYNSPLHF. CDR3 coding DNA: TGTGCCAGCAGTCCCCGGACAAGGGAGTATAATTCACCCCTCCACTTT.

On this clonotype: A read error may account for a junction end that differs from germline. The chain links TRBV29-1 to TRBJ1-2; D call uncertain. Per germline, CDR1 SQVTM and CDR2 ANQGSEA. The CDR3 is 11 amino acids. CDR3 amino acids: CSVHMGNVYTF. CDR3 DNA sequence: TGCAGCGTCCACATGGGCAACGTCTACACGTTC.

Notes on this clonotype: One end of the junction does not line up with germline, which may come from a read error. This chain joins TRBV20-1 and TRBJ1-1; 7 nucleotides align to TRBD1. This CDR3 spans 14 amino acids. Germline V lookup: CDR1 DFQATT, CDR2 SNEGSKA (reference sequence). CDR3 in amino acids: CSASWATGHSDAFF. For the CDR3, the DNA is TGCAGTGCTAGTTGGGCGACAGGGCATTCTGATGCTTTCTTT.

About this clonotype: The junction shows a germline mismatch at one end, possibly a read error. The CDR3 nucleotides read TGCAGTGCTAGCCCCCTGGCGGGCGCGGGTAAGACCCAGCACTTC. Protein product: CSASPLAGAGKTQHF. The J gene is TRBJ2-5, the V gene TRBV20-1, with a tentative D call TRBD2 (5 bases). Looked up from germline, CDR1 is DFQATT and CDR2 is SNEGSKA (reference sequence). CDR3 length: 15 residues.

This clonotype was observed a handful of times. The chain recombines TRBV20-1 with TRBJ1-1; 8 nucleotides match TRBD1. This CDR3 is 12 amino acids long. V shed 6 bases, J shed 7 bases, and the junction held 7 bases outside the gene matches. Germline CDR1 is DFQATT and CDR2 is SNEGSKA (reference sequence). CDR3 bases: TGCAGTGCCGGACAGGGAAATAGTGAAGCTTTCTTT. Protein sequence: CSAGQGNSEAFF.

This clonotype was detected a few times. A much larger clone lies one base from this, so it may be a read error. The chain employs TRBV12-3 or TRBV12-4 and TRBJ1-2; D gene uncertain. The CDR3 spans 14 residues. V was clipped by 8 bases and J by 6 bases, with 19 bases between them. The DNA for the CDR3 is TGTGCCAGCGGTCCCGGGCCCCCAGCGGATGGCTACACCTTC. This codes for CASGPGPPADGYTF.

This clonotype was seen once. Its ends do not fully match the called genes, so a read error is possible. The chain has TRBV20-1 and TRBJ2-7; no clear D gene. The CDR3 spans 12 residues. The germline V gene encodes CDR1 DFQATT and CDR2 SNEGSKA (reference sequence). The CDR3 DNA follows: TGCAGTGCTCTCTTTTCACCCTCCGAGCAGTATTTC. Amino acid sequence: CSALFSPSEQYF.

The V and J genes are TRBV14 and TRBJ1-6; D is unresolved. Germline CDR1 reads SGHDN; CDR2 reads FVKESK. This CDR3 contains 16 residues. V was trimmed by 9 bases and J by 1 base, leaving 16 bases between them. CDR3 bases: TGTGCCAGTAACCCTCGTCTATTTTCCTATAATTCACCCCTCCACTTT. Translating it yields CASNPRLFSYNSPLHF.

CDR3: CASTFVFWRTMSNNEQFF. CDR3 nucleotides: TGCGCCAGCACCTTCGTTTTTTGGAGGACGATGAGTAACAATGAGCAGTTCTTC. The chain carries TRBV5-1 and TRBJ2-1, with D possibly matching TRBD2 (5 bases). The CDR3 runs 18 residues. The V gene lost 6 bases and the J gene lost 5 bases, with 27 bases spanning the gap. Germline V CDR1 and CDR2: SGHRS, YFSETQ.

CDR3 nucleotide sequence: TGTGCCAGCAGCCACCGGGTAGCGGGAGTAAGCGAGCAGTACTTC. Translating it yields CASSHRVAGVSEQYF. The chain joins TRBV5-5 to TRBJ2-7, with 9 bases lining up with TRBD2. Germline CDR1 is SGHKS and CDR2 is YYEKEE (reference sequence). Unmatched junction bases numbered 11, after V lost 4 bases and J lost 6 bases. The CDR3 is 15 amino acids.

On this clonotype: Because the CDR3 is missing its conserved closing phenylalanine or tryptophan, this is likely a read error. The chain combines TRBV10-3 with TRBJ1-6; D perhaps matches TRBD1 (5 bases). Per the germline V gene, CDR1 is ENHRY and CDR2 is SYGVKD. The CDR3 extends over 15 amino acids. CDR3 amino acids: CVITPDISYNSPLHS. CDR3 DNA: TGTGTCATCACCCCGGACATCTCCTATAATTCACCCCTCCACTCT.

A note on this clonotype: Compared with germline, one end of the junction differs, possibly owing to a read error. This rearrangement joins TRBV24-1 to TRBJ2-3; no definite D call. CDR3 length equals 13 residues. Germline V gene data show CDR1 as KGHDR and CDR2 as SFDVKD. DNA for the CDR3: TGTGCCACCTGTGATGGCAACACAGACACGCAGTATTTT. It encodes CATCDGNTDTQYF.

The table lists this clonotype with a count of one. This may stem from a read error, because a much larger clone lies one nucleotide away. V is TRBV10-2 and J is TRBJ2-2; perhaps TRBD2 as D (6 bases). CDR1 is WSHSY, CDR2 SAAADI, per germline. The CDR3 runs 14 residues. This CDR3 reads CSSRRRSGTGELFF. In DNA, the CDR3 is TGCTCCAGCAGGCGCCGGAGCGGGACCGGGGAGCTGTTTTTT.

This clonotype occurred a few times. Germline and junction disagree at one end, which may indicate a read error. This chain connects TRBV11-2 to TRBJ2-5, with D possibly called TRBD1 or TRBD2 (5 bases each). CDR1 and CDR2 (germline): SGHAT, FQNNGV. There are 16 residues in the CDR3. This chain's CDR3 is CASSGAVWGSPETQYF. The CDR3 DNA sequence: TGTGCCAGCAGCGGAGCGGTTTGGGGGAGCCCAGAGACCCAATACTTC.

Worth noting for this clonotype: The junction shows a germline mismatch at one end, possibly a read error. The chain is built from TRBV6-2 or TRBV6-3 and TRBJ2-7; D remains ambiguous. Germline assignment: CDR1 MNHEY and CDR2 SVGEGT. This CDR3 region has 16 residues. The CDR3, as DNA: TGTGTCAGCACCTTAGACGACGTTCGAATCTCCTACGAGCAATACTTC. Protein product: CVSTLDDVRISYEQYF.

A remark on this clonotype: One base away lies a much larger clone, so this may be a sequencing read error. This sequence joins TRBV5-1 and TRBJ2-1, with no clear D. The germline V gene has CDR1 SGHRS and CDR2 YFSETQ. The CDR3 is 13 residues long. CDR3 residues: CASGFMVDNEQFF. The CDR3 nucleotides read TGCGCCAGCGGCTTCATGGTCGACAATGAGCAGTTCTTC. Together with reference TRBV5-1 and TRBJ2-1, the CDR3 gives the full variable domain: KAGVTQTPRYLIKTRGQQVTLSCSPISGHRSVSWYQQTPGQGLQFLFEYFSETQRNKGNFPGRFSGRQFSNSRSEMNVSTLELGDSALYLCASGFMVDNEQFFGPGTRLTVL.

This clonotype was seen a handful of times. A much more abundant neighbour one base away suggests this may be a read error. V is TRBV10-3 and J is TRBJ2-3; D remains unclear. Between the trimmed V and J ends, which lost 0 bases and 0 bases, there was a span of 16 bases. The germline V gene has CDR1 ENHRY and CDR2 SYGVKD. This CDR3 has 18 residues. This CDR3 reads CAISESRLAGFSTDTQYF. In nucleotides, the CDR3 is TGTGCCATCAGTGAGTCGCGGTTGGCAGGTTTTAGCACAGATACGCAGTATTTT.

The chain combines TRBV5-6 with TRBJ1-5; D gene ambiguous. CDR3 length: 14 residues. The germline V gene encodes CDR1 SGHDT and CDR2 YYEEEE. Trimming removed 0 bases from V and 2 bases from J, with 6 bases in between. CDR3: CASSLATGNQPQHF. CDR3 bases: TGTGCCAGCAGCTTGGCTACGGGCAATCAGCCCCAGCATTTT.

In regard to this clonotype: A much larger clonotype is one base distant, so this may be a read error. The V gene is TRBV20-1, the J gene TRBJ2-3; 7 nucleotides match TRBD1. The CDR3 runs to 15 residues. J lost 0 bases, V lost 6 bases, and 9 bases had no gene match. The germline gives CDR1 DFQATT, CDR2 SNEGSKA (reference sequence). This chain's CDR3 is CSAPSRGPSTDTQYF. For the CDR3, the DNA is TGCAGTGCCCCCTCGAGGGGGCCTAGCACAGATACGCAGTATTTT.

There are many counts of this clonotype. V gene TRBV10-2 combines with J gene TRBJ2-3, with D unclear. V gave up 5 bases and J gave up 6 bases, with 9 bases separating them. This CDR3 contains 12 residues. Germline-derived CDR1 and CDR2 are WSHSY and SAAADI. DNA of the CDR3: TGCGCCAGCAGTCAGAGTCTTGATACGCAGTATTTT. It translates to CASSQSLDTQYF.

CDR3 sequence (DNA): TGTGCCAACTGTTGGACTAGCGGGGGAGACGAGCAGTACTTC. Its translation: CANCWTSGGDEQYF. This chain connects TRBV6-2 or TRBV6-3 to TRBJ2-7, with 13 bases aligning to TRBD2. V lost 10 bases, J lost 5 bases, and 8 bases stayed unmatched. The CDR3 is 14 residues long. Looked up from germline, CDR1 is MNHEY and CDR2 is SVGEGT.

V and J are TRBV11-2 and TRBJ2-1, with D unresolved. Trimming took off 10 bases at V and 10 bases at J, with 14 bases between the two ends. The CDR3 is 11 residues long. In germline, CDR1 is SGHAT, CDR2 FQNNGV. DNA of the CDR3: TGTGCCAACAAACGAGCGAAGGAGCAGTTCTTC. Translating gives CANKRAKEQFF.

Only a few counts were recorded for this clonotype. The CDR3 DNA sequence: TGTGCCTGGAGGAGACAGAACACCGGGGAGCTGTTTTTT. Translated: CAWRRQNTGELFF. The gene calls are TRBV30 and TRBJ2-2; D is unclear. The CDR3 has 13 amino acids. The germline V gene has CDR1 GTSNPN and CDR2 SVGIG (reference sequence). The ends were cut back, 3 bases at V and 1 base at J, with 6 bases in the middle.

In this sample, this clonotype turned up a few times. This is likely a read error, given that the CDR3 carries no conserved phenylalanine or tryptophan at its end. The CDR3 here is CTISDPQSGEQFL. The CDR3 nucleotides read TGTACCATCAGTGACCCTCAGTCCGGTGAGCAGTTCCTC. The chain couples TRBV10-3 to TRBJ2-1, with unresolved D. This CDR3 spans 13 amino acids. Germline V gene sequence: CDR1 ENHRY, CDR2 SYGVKD.